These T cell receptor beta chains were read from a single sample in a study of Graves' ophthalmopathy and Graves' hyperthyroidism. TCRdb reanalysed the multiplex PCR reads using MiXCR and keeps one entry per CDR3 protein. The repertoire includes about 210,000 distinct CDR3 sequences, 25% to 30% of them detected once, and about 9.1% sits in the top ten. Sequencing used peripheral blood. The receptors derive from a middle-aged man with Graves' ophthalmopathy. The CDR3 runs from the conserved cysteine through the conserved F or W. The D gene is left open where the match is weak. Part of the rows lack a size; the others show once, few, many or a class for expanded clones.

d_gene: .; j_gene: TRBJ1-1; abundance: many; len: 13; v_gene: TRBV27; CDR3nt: TGTGCCAGCAGAAGGCTCTATGGGACTGAAGCTTTCTTT; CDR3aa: CASRRLYGTEAFF
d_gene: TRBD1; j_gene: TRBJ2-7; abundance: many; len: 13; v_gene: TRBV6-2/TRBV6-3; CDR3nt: TGTGCCAGCAGTTACTCGACAGGGGGCGAGCAGTACTTC; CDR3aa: CASSYSTGGEQYF
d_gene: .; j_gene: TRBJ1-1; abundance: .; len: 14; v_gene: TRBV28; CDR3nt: TGTGCCAGCAGCTTAGGATCATGGAACACTGAAGCTTTCTTT; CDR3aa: CASSLGSWNTEAFF
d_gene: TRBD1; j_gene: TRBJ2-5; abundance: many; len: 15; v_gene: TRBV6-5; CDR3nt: TGTGCCAGCAGTTACTCCGGACAGGGCGGTGAGACCCAGTACTTC; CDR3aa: CASSYSGQGGETQYF
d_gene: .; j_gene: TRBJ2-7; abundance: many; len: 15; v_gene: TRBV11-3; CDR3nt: TGTGCCAGCAGCCCACTGACAGAAAGCTCCTACGAGCAGTACTTC; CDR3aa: CASSPLTESSYEQYF
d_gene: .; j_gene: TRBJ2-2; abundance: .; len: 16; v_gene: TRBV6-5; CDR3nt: TGTGCCAGCAGTTACGGGAGGCGGACTATATCCGGGGAGCTGTTTTTT; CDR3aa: CASSYGRRTISGELFF
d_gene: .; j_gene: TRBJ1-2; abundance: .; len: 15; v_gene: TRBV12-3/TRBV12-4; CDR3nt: TGTGCCAGCAGTTTAAGCGGGAATGGAGGCTATGGCTACACCTTC; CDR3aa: CASSLSGNGGYGYTF
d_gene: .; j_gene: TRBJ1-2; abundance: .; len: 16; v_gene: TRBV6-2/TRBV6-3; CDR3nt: TGTGCCAGCAGTTACTCCCCTCGGGACGGACTATATGGCTACACCTTC; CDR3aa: CASSYSPRDGLYGYTF
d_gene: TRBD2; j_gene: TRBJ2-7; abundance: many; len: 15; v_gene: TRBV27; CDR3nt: TGTGCCAGCGCGGGACTAGCGGGAACCAACTACGAGCAGTACTTC; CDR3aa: CASAGLAGTNYEQYF
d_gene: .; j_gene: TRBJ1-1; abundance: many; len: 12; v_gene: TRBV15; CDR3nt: TGTGCCACCAGCAGAGAGACAGATGAAGCTTTCTTT; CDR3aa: CATSRETDEAFF
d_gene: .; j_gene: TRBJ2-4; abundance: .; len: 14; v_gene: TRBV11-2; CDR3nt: TGTGCCAGCAGGGGGTGGGGGCGCAAAAACATTCAGTACTTC; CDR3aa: CASRGWGRKNIQYF
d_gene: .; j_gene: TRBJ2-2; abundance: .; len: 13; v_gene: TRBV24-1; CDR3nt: TGTGCCGCGGAGGGAGCGGGCACCGGGGAGCTGTTTTTT; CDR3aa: CAAEGAGTGELFF
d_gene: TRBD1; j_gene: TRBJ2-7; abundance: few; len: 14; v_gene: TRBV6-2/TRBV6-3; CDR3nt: TGTGCCAGCAGTTACGGGACAGGGTTGAACGAGCAGTACTTC; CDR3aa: CASSYGTGLNEQYF
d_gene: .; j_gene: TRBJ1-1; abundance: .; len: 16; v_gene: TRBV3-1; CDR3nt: TGTGCCAGCAGCCGGAGGACGGTGGGGGGGAACACTGAAGCTTTCTTT; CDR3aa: CASSRRTVGGNTEAFF
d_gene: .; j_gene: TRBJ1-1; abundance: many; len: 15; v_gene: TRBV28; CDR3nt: TGTGCCAGCAGTTTGTACCAGGGAGGGAACACTGAAGCTTTCTTT; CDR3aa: CASSLYQGGNTEAFF
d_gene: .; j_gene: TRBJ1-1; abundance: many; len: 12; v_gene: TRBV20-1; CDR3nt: TGCAGTGCTAGATATGGGCCCACTGAAGCTTTCTTT; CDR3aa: CSARYGPTEAFF
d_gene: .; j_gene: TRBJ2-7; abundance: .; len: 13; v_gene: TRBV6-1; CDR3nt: TGCGCCAGCACACTGGCTCGGGAAGGCGAGCAGTACTTC; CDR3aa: CASTLAREGEQYF
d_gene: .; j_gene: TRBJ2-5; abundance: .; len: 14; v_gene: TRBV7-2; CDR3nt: TGTGCCAGCAGCTTAAGGTCAACGCCTCAGACCCAGTACTTC; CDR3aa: CASSLRSTPQTQYF
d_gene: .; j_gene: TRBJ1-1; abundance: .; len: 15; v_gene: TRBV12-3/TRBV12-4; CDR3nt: TGTGCCAGCAGCCGAAACAGGGCCCTGAACACTGAAGCTTTCTTT; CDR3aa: CASSRNRALNTEAFF
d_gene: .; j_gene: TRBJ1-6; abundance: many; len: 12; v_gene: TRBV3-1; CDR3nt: TGTGCCAGCAGCCAAAGTGGGGGACCCCTCCACTTT; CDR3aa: CASSQSGGPLHF
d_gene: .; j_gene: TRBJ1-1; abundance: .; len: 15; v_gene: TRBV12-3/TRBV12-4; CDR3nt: TGTGCCAGCAGTACCGGGGCGGCCTTTAACACTGAAGCTTTCTTT; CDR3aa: CASSTGAAFNTEAFF
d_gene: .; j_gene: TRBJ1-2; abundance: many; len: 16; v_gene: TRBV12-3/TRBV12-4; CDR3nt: TGTGCCAGCAGTTTGGGCCAGGTGGGGCTTAACTATGGCTACACCTTC; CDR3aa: CASSLGQVGLNYGYTF
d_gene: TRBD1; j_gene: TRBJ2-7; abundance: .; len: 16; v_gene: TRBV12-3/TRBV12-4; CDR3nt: TGTGCCAGCAGTTACCGTGGGACAGGGAGGGACTACGAGCAGTACTTC; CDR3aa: CASSYRGTGRDYEQYF
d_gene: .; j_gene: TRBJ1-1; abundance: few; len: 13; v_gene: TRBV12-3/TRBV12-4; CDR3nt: TGTGCCAGCAGTGGACAGTCGGACACTGAAGCTTTCTTT; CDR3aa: CASSGQSDTEAFF